The 30 T cell receptor beta chains listed next were all sequenced from one sample in a study of shared clonotypes between healthy human individuals. The table came from immunoSEQ multiplex PCR; TCRdb's copy has only in-frame clones and leaves some out. The table includes about 1.1 million clones, about 72% detected once. Input material: memory CD4+ T cells from PBMCs. The subset denotes: CD45RA-negative fraction. Receptors originate from a man aged 18 to 29 in good health. Some clones in this sample may be carry-over from other donors' samples.

Only a few counts were recorded for this clone. This rearrangement joins TRBV18 to TRBJ1-1; D unclear. The V gene's germline CDR1 is KGHSH and CDR2 LQKENI. There are 15 residues in the CDR3. V was trimmed by 0 bases and J by 4 bases, leaving 12 bases between them. The CDR3 coding sequence is TGTGCCAGCTCACCACCGTTTGCGGGTGGCACTGAAGCTTTCTTT. This codes for CASSPPFAGGTEAFF.

The rearrangement uses TRBV27 and TRBJ2-2, with 7 positions matching TRBD2. The CDR3 runs 15 residues. V shed 6 bases and J 1 base; nucleotides not matched to a gene: 5. Germline CDR1 and CDR2: MNHEY and SMNVEV (reference sequence). Here the CDR3 reads CASRLKRGNTGELFF. In DNA form, the CDR3 reads TGTGCCAGCAGACTAAAGCGGGGGAACACCGGGGAGCTGTTTTTT.

This clone showed up just a few times. Other DNA sequences of this sample code for an identical CDR3. This chain joins TRBV20-1 and TRBJ1-1; D not certain. The CDR3 totals 11 residues. V was shortened by 0 bases and J by 4 bases, with 3 bases between the two germline ends. In germline, CDR1 is DFQATT, CDR2 SNEGSKA (reference sequence). The CDR3 sequence is CSARESTEAFF. In DNA form, the CDR3 reads TGCAGTGCTAGAGAGAGCACTGAAGCTTTCTTT.

There are many counts of this clone. This chain uses TRBV19 with TRBJ1-5, with a possible D match to TRBD1 (5 bases). This CDR3 has 15 residues. Trimming pared 5 bases from V and 0 bases from J, leaving 11 bases between. The germline gives CDR1 LNHDA, CDR2 SQIVND (reference sequence). The CDR3 nucleotides are TGTGCCAGTAGTTTTCGGGGGTATAGCAATCAGCCCCAGCATTTT. Amino acids: CASSFRGYSNQPQHF. The full variable domain, rest sourced from reference TRBV19 and TRBJ1-5, is DGGITQSPKYLFRKEGQNVTLSCEQNLNHDAMYWYRQDPGQGLRLIYYSQIVNDFQKGDIAEGYSVSREKKESFPLTVTSAQKNPTAFYLCASSFRGYSNQPQHFGDGTRLSIL.

The chain links TRBV19 to TRBJ2-2, with D perhaps matching TRBD1 or TRBD2 (5 bases each). The V end lost 2 bases, the J end lost 4 bases, and 14 bases lay between the germline ends. In germline, CDR1 is LNHDA, CDR2 SQIVND (reference sequence). This CDR3 spans 16 amino acids. The CDR3 sequence is CASSIWGIVSTGELFF. DNA for the CDR3: TGTGCCAGTAGTATATGGGGGATAGTTAGCACCGGGGAGCTGTTTTTT. Looking up the rest from reference TRBV19 and TRBJ2-2 gives the full variable domain: DGGITQSPKYLFRKEGQNVTLSCEQNLNHDAMYWYRQDPGQGLRLIYYSQIVNDFQKGDIAEGYSVSREKKESFPLTVTSAQKNPTAFYLCASSIWGIVSTGELFFGEGSRLTVL.

The gene calls are TRBV10-3 and TRBJ2-7; 7 bases match TRBD1. From germline, CDR1 is ENHRY and CDR2 SYGVKD. J lost 3 bases, V lost 0 bases, and 5 bases had no gene match. This CDR3 is built from 15 residues. The chain's CDR3 is CAISESPGQYYEQYF. CDR3 DNA sequence: TGTGCCATCAGTGAGTCACCGGGACAGTACTACGAGCAGTACTTC.

The chain carries TRBV7-9 and TRBJ2-3; 8 positions agree with TRBD2. CDR1 SEHNR and CDR2 FQNEAQ come from the germline V gene (reference sequence). Trimming cost V 0 bases and J 7 bases; bases outside gene matches: 9. This CDR3 has 16 residues. As DNA, the CDR3 is TGTGCCAGCAGCTTAGCGACCCCAGCGGGAGCCAATACGCAGTATTTT. This translates into CASSLATPAGANTQYF.

V and J are TRBV2 and TRBJ2-1, with 8 bases lining up with TRBD2. Trimming took 5 bases from V and 5 from J; bases not matched to a gene: 11. Germline V gives CDR1 SNHLY, CDR2 FYNNEI. The length of the CDR3 is 16 residues. DNA for the CDR3: TGTGCCAGCAGTTCCGGAGTAGCGGGGCCGAACAATGAGCAGTTCTTC. This codes for CASSSGVAGPNNEQFF.

As concerns this clone: This likely came from a read error, as a far larger clone is one base away. The chain is built from TRBV30 and TRBJ2-2; weak D call: TRBD2 (5 bases). The V and J ends lost 0 bases and 4 bases respectively, with 12 bases between them. This CDR3 is built from 15 residues. CDR1 and CDR2 from the germline V gene are GTSNPN and SVGIG (reference sequence). The CDR3: CAWSVKPRGTGELFF. The CDR3 DNA is TGTGCCTGGAGTGTAAAACCCCGGGGCACCGGGGAGCTGTTTTTT.

CDR3 protein: CASSIEGRLRNTIYF. Written as DNA, the CDR3 is TGTGCCAGCAGCATCGAGGGCAGGTTGAGGAACACCATATATTTT. V is TRBV28 and J is TRBJ1-3; D is unclear. The length of the CDR3 is 15 residues. Germline assignment: CDR1 MDHEN and CDR2 SYDVKM. Trimming cost V 6 bases and J 7 bases, with 19 bases left between them.

This chain uses TRBV5-1 with TRBJ2-5; TRBD2 aligns across 12 bases. Germline V gene data show CDR1 as SGHRS and CDR2 as YFSETQ. The V gene end was trimmed by 5 bases and the J gene end by 3 bases; junction bases not matched to a gene: 8. The CDR3 spans 16 residues. This CDR3 is CASRSLAGGREETQYF. CDR3 coding DNA: TGCGCCAGCAGATCCCTAGCGGGAGGGCGTGAAGAGACCCAGTACTTC.

V gene TRBV5-4 combines with J gene TRBJ1-4; D perhaps matches TRBD1 (5 bases). Germline values: CDR1 SGHNT, CDR2 YYREEE (reference sequence). This CDR3 has 14 residues. V lost 5 bases, J lost 1 base, and 9 bases lay in between. CDR3 DNA sequence: TGTGCCAGCAGTCCGGGGGGAACTAATGAAAAACTGTTTTTT. Its translation is CASSPGGTNEKLFF.

The chain links TRBV5-1 to TRBJ2-3; 11 nucleotides match TRBD2. This CDR3 has 15 residues. V shed 3 bases and J 6 bases; nucleotides not matched to a gene: 6. From germline, CDR1 is SGHRS and CDR2 YFSETQ. CDR3 region: CASSSLAGGSDTQYF. The CDR3 DNA sequence: TGCGCCAGCAGCTCCCTAGCGGGAGGTTCGGATACGCAGTATTTT.

The rearrangement joins TRBV10-1 to TRBJ2-4, with D unresolved. Germline CDR1 and CDR2: WNHNN and SYGVQD (reference sequence). CDR3 length: 14 amino acids. V shed 6 bases and J shed 1 base, with 10 bases lying between them. DNA for the CDR3: TGCGCCAGCAGCCCGACAATCGCCAAAAACATTCAGTACTTC. This gives the protein CASSPTIAKNIQYF.

The V and J genes are TRBV16 and TRBJ1-1, with D hard to call. Germline V gives CDR1 KGHSY, CDR2 FQNENV. CDR3 length equals 13 residues. Trimming shortened V by 6 bases and J by 1 base, and 9 bases separated the two germline ends. The CDR3 DNA follows: TGTGCCAGCAGGCTGAGCACGAACACTGAAGCTTTCTTT. Protein product: CASRLSTNTEAFF.

This clone was recorded a few times. The J gene is TRBJ1-1, the V gene TRBV5-1; D remains ambiguous. CDR1 and CDR2 (germline): SGHRS, YFSETQ. V dropped 6 bases and J dropped 7 bases, with 16 bases sitting between them. The length of the CDR3 is 13 residues. The CDR3 protein is CASKKDATSEAFF. In DNA form, the CDR3 reads TGCGCCAGCAAAAAGGACGCCACCAGTGAAGCTTTCTTT. Supplemented by reference TRBV5-1 and TRBJ1-1, the full variable domain reads KAGVTQTPRYLIKTRGQQVTLSCSPISGHRSVSWYQQTPGQGLQFLFEYFSETQRNKGNFPGRFSGRQFSNSRSEMNVSTLELGDSALYLCASKKDATSEAFFGQGTRLTVV.

This clone was seen a few times. The gene calls are TRBV6-1 and TRBJ2-7; D is possibly TRBD1 (5 bases). CDR3 length: 13 residues. The V gene lost 11 bases and the J gene lost 4 bases, with 18 bases spanning the gap. Germline values: CDR1 MNHNS, CDR2 SASEGT. CDR3 protein: CASQARAIYEQYF. DNA for the CDR3: TGTGCCTCCCAGGCCAGGGCCATATACGAGCAGTACTTC.

The J gene is TRBJ1-5, the V gene TRBV2; D is possibly TRBD1 (5 bases). The ends were cut back, 6 bases at V and 5 bases at J, with 11 bases in the middle. This CDR3 spans 13 amino acids. Germline CDR1 reads SNHLY; CDR2 reads FYNNEI. This chain's CDR3 is CASSKRDYQPQHF. The CDR3 coding sequence is TGTGCCAGCAGCAAGAGGGACTATCAGCCCCAGCATTTT.

The chain carries TRBV27 and TRBJ2-1; a weak D match, TRBD1 (5 bases). Trimming took off 4 bases at V and 4 bases at J, with 8 bases between the two ends. This CDR3 contains 13 residues. CDR1 is MNHEY, CDR2 SMNVEV, per germline (reference sequence). DNA for the CDR3: TGTGCCAGCAGTTGGAACAGGTACAATGAGCAGTTCTTC. This gives the protein CASSWNRYNEQFF.

This clone was seen repeatedly, ten times or more. The CDR3 is CASSWTGEYGYTF. For the CDR3, the DNA is TGTGCCAGCAGCTGGACAGGGGAGTATGGCTACACCTTC. This chain uses TRBV6-1 with TRBJ1-2, with TRBD1 identical over 9 bases. The CDR3 runs to 13 residues. The trim removed 6 bases at V and 5 bases at J, leaving 4 bases unmatched. From germline, CDR1 is MNHNS and CDR2 SASEGT.

This rearrangement joins TRBV12-5 to TRBJ2-3, with 7 bases identical to TRBD2. The CDR3 consists of 14 residues. V shed 5 bases and J 2 bases; nucleotides not matched to a gene: 4. Germline CDR1 and CDR2: LGHNT and FRNRAP. CDR3 sequence reads: CASGPGGLTDTQYF. DNA of the CDR3: TGTGCTAGTGGTCCGGGAGGACTCACAGATACGCAGTATTTT.

Comment on this clone: A much larger clone differs from this one at a single base, so this may be a read error. The chain combines TRBV27 with TRBJ1-5; 7 nucleotides agree with TRBD1. CDR1 and CDR2 from the germline V gene are MNHEY and SMNVEV (reference sequence). CDR3 length: 14 residues. Trimming at V came to 6 bases and at J to 6 bases, leaving 8 bases not matched to a gene. The CDR3 loop reads CASRIRGEGQPQHF. The CDR3 bases are TGTGCCAGCAGAATCAGGGGGGAAGGTCAGCCCCAGCATTTT.

This clone has just one count. This chain connects TRBV5-1 to TRBJ1-5; D unclear. V lost 1 base and J 0 bases, leaving 11 bases between the germline ends. Germline lookup yields CDR1 SGHRS and CDR2 YFSETQ. This CDR3 comprises 16 residues. The CDR3 here is CASSLYPLGSNQPQHF. DNA of the CDR3: TGCGCCAGCAGCTTGTACCCTCTGGGTAGCAATCAGCCCCAGCATTTT.

The chain combines TRBV7-2 with TRBJ2-7; D is perhaps TRBD2 (6 bases). This CDR3 is built from 14 residues. V was pared by 1 base and J by 4 bases, with 11 bases between. Per the germline V gene, CDR1 is SGHTA and CDR2 is FQGNSA. DNA for the CDR3: TGTGCCAGCAGCTTAGTAGCGGTCCGTTACGAGCAGTACTTC. Residues: CASSLVAVRYEQYF.

The chain joins TRBV11-3 to TRBJ2-2, with 8 nucleotides matching TRBD1. The V gene end was trimmed by 5 bases and the J gene end by 2 bases; junction bases not matched to a gene: 4. Germline CDR1 and CDR2: SGHNT and YENEEA. The CDR3 is 15 amino acids. This chain's CDR3 is CASSKGQGNTGELFF. The DNA for the CDR3 is TGTGCCAGCAGCAAAGGACAGGGAAACACCGGGGAGCTGTTTTTT.

The J gene is TRBJ1-3, the V gene TRBV7-8; 7 bases map to TRBD1. V dropped 5 bases and J dropped 0; count of bases not matched to a gene: 10. The CDR3 sequence is 17 residues long. Germline V CDR1 and CDR2: SGHVS, FQNEAQ. The CDR3 region is CASSLITGATSGNTIYF. The CDR3 nucleotides read TGTGCCAGCAGCCTAATAACAGGGGCGACCTCTGGAAACACCATATATTTT.

Details on this clone: The sample holds other DNA sequences that translate to the same CDR3. This chain connects TRBV4-2 to TRBJ2-1; D gene unclear. The CDR3 is made up of 13 amino acids. Germline V gene sequence: CDR1 LGHNA, CDR2 YNFKEQ. Trimming removed 0 bases at V and 6 bases at J, with 6 bases between. The CDR3 loop reads CASSQDLGNEQFF. CDR3 coding DNA: TGTGCCAGCAGCCAAGATCTGGGCAATGAGCAGTTCTTC.

The V call is TRBV27, the J call TRBJ1-5; TRBD1 aligns across 11 bases. V gave up 6 bases and J gave up 7 bases; unmatched junction bases: 14. The germline V gene encodes CDR1 MNHEY and CDR2 SMNVEV (reference sequence). The CDR3 runs 17 residues. The CDR3: CASSIIGQGAPRQPQHF. CDR3 nucleotide sequence: TGTGCCAGCAGCATTATTGGACAGGGGGCGCCGAGACAGCCCCAGCATTTT.

The CDR3 reads CASSGRTSGELFF. In DNA, the CDR3 is TGTGCCAGCAGCGGGAGGACATCCGGGGAGCTGTTTTTT. The genes are TRBV7-8 and TRBJ2-2; a possible D gene is TRBD2 (6 bases). CDR1 and CDR2 from the germline V gene are SGHVS and FQNEAQ. The CDR3 is 13 residues long. V was cut by 5 bases and J by 6 bases, with 10 bases left in between.

J is TRBJ2-7 and V is TRBV11-2; D may be TRBD2 (5 bases). Germline V gene lookup returns CDR1 SGHAT and CDR2 FQNNGV. Between the trimmed V and J ends, which lost 0 bases and 2 bases, there was a span of 17 bases. CDR3 length equals 17 residues. In DNA form, the CDR3 reads TGTGCCAGCAGCTTAGACTACCGGGTCTCGGGGACCTACGAGCAGTACTTC. Translating it yields CASSLDYRVSGTYEQYF.